Shown below are 20 T cell receptor beta chains from a single sample sequenced in a study of T cells after yellow fever vaccination. TCRdb independently ran MiXCR on the 5' RACE reads; one entry per CDR3 protein. Here the sample spans roughly 400,000 distinct CDR3 sequences, around a sixth being singletons. The sample in question was PBMCs, obtained before the yellow fever booster vaccination. The receptors were sampled from a man between 18 and 29 years old who received the YFV17D yellow fever vaccine.

There are a few counts of this clonotype. The J gene is TRBJ2-3, the V gene TRBV5-1; a weak D match, TRBD2 (7 bases). Between the trimmed V and J ends, which lost 3 bases and 4 bases, there was a span of 24 bases. The CDR3 is made up of 18 amino acids. Per the germline V gene, CDR1 is SGHRS and CDR2 is YFSETQ. Written as DNA, the CDR3 is TGCGCCAGCAGCTCGCCCGGCCGGGCGGGGGCCGGCGCAGATACGCAGTATTTT. Translated, it gives CASSSPGRAGAGADTQYF.

In this sample, this clonotype turned up a few times. The chain uses TRBV7-9 and TRBJ2-3; 7 bases map to TRBD2. The CDR3 totals 15 residues. Germline values: CDR1 SEHNR, CDR2 FQNEAQ (reference sequence). V lost 5 bases, J lost 2 bases, and 7 bases stayed unmatched. CDR3 residues: CASSPWEGFTDTQYF. The CDR3, as DNA: TGTGCCAGCAGCCCCTGGGAGGGCTTCACAGATACGCAGTATTTT.

This clonotype was seen only a few times. The rearrangement uses TRBV6-5 and TRBJ2-2; D is unresolved. This CDR3 contains 15 residues. V was clipped by 3 bases and J by 6 bases, with 14 bases between them. The V gene's germline CDR1 is MNHEY and CDR2 SVGAGI. Here the CDR3 reads CASSYWFSDPGELFF. The CDR3, as DNA: TGTGCCAGCAGTTATTGGTTCTCCGACCCCGGGGAGCTGTTTTTT.

The chain combines TRBV7-8 with TRBJ1-6; D call uncertain. V was shortened by 1 base and J by 8 bases, with 9 bases between the two germline ends. The CDR3 extends over 14 amino acids. The germline CDR1 and CDR2 sequences are SGHVS and FQNEAQ. The CDR3 nucleotides are TGTGCCAGCAGCTTAGAGCAAGGGTATTCACCCCTCCACTTT. The encoded protein is CASSLEQGYSPLHF.

This clonotype was seen more than once but under ten times. The chain uses TRBV5-5 and TRBJ2-6; D possibly corresponds to TRBD1 (6 bases). Trimming removed 1 base at V and 0 bases at J, with 17 bases between. The CDR3 is made up of 19 amino acids. Germline assignment: CDR1 SGHKS and CDR2 YYEKEE (reference sequence). The CDR3 DNA reads TGTGCCAGCAGCTTGCATTGGACAGCCTTTCGCTCTGGGGCCAACGTCCTGACTTTC. Protein: CASSLHWTAFRSGANVLTF.

The rearrangement uses TRBV12-3 or TRBV12-4 and TRBJ1-2; D gene ambiguous. The CDR3 is made up of 13 amino acids. Between the trimmed V and J ends, which lost 6 bases and 8 bases, there was a span of 16 bases. The CDR3 DNA reads TGTGCCAGCAGGGACGCGGACGCGGAAGGCTACACCTTC. It is translated as CASRDADAEGYTF.

This clonotype was counted at least ten times. This sequence joins TRBV5-1 and TRBJ1-2; D is possibly TRBD1 (6 bases). Germline loops: CDR1 SGHRS, CDR2 YFSETQ. Trimming shortened V by 2 bases and J by 4 bases, and 9 bases separated the two germline ends. The CDR3 extends over 13 amino acids. The CDR3 DNA is TGCGCCAGCAGCTTACAGGACAGCTATGGCTACACCTTC. Translating gives CASSLQDSYGYTF. Supplemented by reference TRBV5-1 and TRBJ1-2, the full variable domain reads KAGVTQTPRYLIKTRGQQVTLSCSPISGHRSVSWYQQTPGQGLQFLFEYFSETQRNKGNFPGRFSGRQFSNSRSEMNVSTLELGDSALYLCASSLQDSYGYTFGSGTRLTVV.

This clonotype has just a few counts. The chain employs TRBV2 and TRBJ2-1; 9 bases align to TRBD2. Germline CDR1 and CDR2: SNHLY and FYNNEI. V gave up 1 base and J gave up 3 bases; unmatched junction bases: 1. This CDR3 spans 15 amino acids. The CDR3 region has the DNA TGTGCCAGCAGTGAAGGCGGGGGGGGCTACAATGAGCAGTTCTTC. Its translation is CASSEGGGGYNEQFF.

This clonotype showed up just a few times. The chain is built from TRBV15 and TRBJ2-3; tentative D call: TRBD1 (5 bases). The V gene lost 3 bases and the J gene lost 0 bases, with 13 bases spanning the gap. Looked up from germline, CDR1 is LNHNV and CDR2 is YYDKDF (reference sequence). The CDR3 has 16 residues. CDR3 DNA: TGTGCCACCAGCAGTAAAAGACAGCATAGCACAGATACGCAGTATTTT. It encodes CATSSKRQHSTDTQYF.

This clonotype was counted once. The chain employs TRBV18 and TRBJ1-6; D gene uncertain. The CDR3 consists of 13 residues. Germline loops: CDR1 KGHSH, CDR2 LQKENI. V shed 6 bases and J shed 10 bases, with 13 bases lying between them. The CDR3 bases are TGTGCCAGCTCTGGGGATCTCCAGTCACCCCTCCACTTT. Amino acids: CASSGDLQSPLHF.

This clonotype came up a few times. This rearrangement joins TRBV4-3 to TRBJ1-3; the D is unclear. Germline V lookup: CDR1 LGHNA, CDR2 YSLEER. V lost 1 base and J lost 0, with 7 bases in between. This CDR3 contains 15 residues. The CDR3 region has the DNA TGCGCCAGCAGCCAAGTGGTAGACTCTGGAAACACCATATATTTT. This sequence encodes CASSQVVDSGNTIYF.

The chain uses TRBV4-1 and TRBJ2-5; unclear D gene. The V end was cut by 4 bases, the J end by 0 bases, with 9 bases between. The CDR3 totals 14 residues. Germline V gene sequence: CDR1 MGHRA, CDR2 YSYEKL. The CDR3 protein is CASSRSGYQETQYF. CDR3 DNA: TGCGCCAGCAGCCGTTCGGGTTACCAAGAGACCCAGTACTTC.

The J gene is TRBJ1-2, the V gene TRBV28; 9 bases are a match to TRBD1. The CDR3 is 14 amino acids. Germline V gene lookup returns CDR1 MDHEN and CDR2 SYDVKM. V lost 4 bases to trimming and J lost 4 bases; unmatched junction nucleotides: 4. CDR3: CASSSPGQGYGYTF. CDR3 sequence (DNA): TGTGCCAGCAGTTCTCCGGGACAGGGCTATGGCTACACCTTC.

The chain links TRBV4-1 to TRBJ2-2; 9 positions match TRBD2. This CDR3 is 16 amino acids long. The germline gives CDR1 MGHRA, CDR2 YSYEKL. With 4 bases clipped from V and 3 bases from J, the junction kept 6 bases outside the gene matches. The CDR3 DNA is TGCGCCAGCAGCCGGGCTAGCGGGGTATACACCGGGGAGCTGTTTTTT. This encodes CASSRASGVYTGELFF.

This clonotype was found many times. This chain joins TRBV20-1 and TRBJ2-1; D is ambiguous. Germline V gene lookup returns CDR1 DFQATT and CDR2 SNEGSKA (reference sequence). The CDR3 is 15 residues long. V dropped 0 bases and J dropped 1 base, with 10 bases sitting between them. This CDR3 is CSARDPSSSYNEQFF. The CDR3 DNA follows: TGCAGTGCTAGAGACCCGAGCTCATCCTACAATGAGCAGTTCTTC.

The rearrangement links TRBV12-3 or TRBV12-4 to TRBJ2-7, with 7 bases matching TRBD1. V shed 4 bases, J shed 9 bases, and the junction held 9 bases outside the gene matches. This CDR3 spans 13 amino acids. The CDR3 spells CASSWNRGLGQYF. The CDR3 coding sequence is TGTGCCAGCAGTTGGAACAGGGGATTGGGGCAGTACTTC.

V gene TRBV29-1 combines with J gene TRBJ2-3; 9 bases map to TRBD2. V dropped 6 bases and J dropped 3; count of bases not matched to a gene: 13. CDR1 and CDR2 from the germline V gene are SQVTM and ANQGSEA. CDR3 length equals 16 residues. In DNA form, the CDR3 reads TGCAGCGTCGCCGGGACTAGCCTGAGCTTTACAGATACGCAGTATTTT. Its protein is CSVAGTSLSFTDTQYF.

The rearrangement joins TRBV29-1 to TRBJ1-4, with D maybe TRBD1 (5 bases). Germline V gives CDR1 SQVTM, CDR2 ANQGSEA. CDR3 size: 13 residues. Trimming cost V 4 bases and J 7 bases, with 13 bases left between them. The DNA of the CDR3 is TGCAGCGTTGCCCTGGCAGGGATTGAAAAACTGTTTTTT. Protein sequence: CSVALAGIEKLFF.

J is TRBJ2-5 and V is TRBV18; possible D gene TRBD2, 6 bases. Germline lookup yields CDR1 KGHSH and CDR2 LQKENI. Trimming removed 1 base at V and 5 bases at J, with 20 bases between. This CDR3 comprises 17 residues. CDR3 DNA sequence: TGTGCCAGCTCACCACGGTTGGCGGGGCAACCCCGGGAGACCCAGTACTTC. Its translation is CASSPRLAGQPRETQYF.

This clonotype was detected a few times. The chain carries TRBV5-1 and TRBJ2-5; the D is unclear. Germline V lookup: CDR1 SGHRS, CDR2 YFSETQ. Trimming removed 4 bases from V and 1 base from J, with 11 bases in between. The CDR3 loop spans 14 amino acids. The CDR3 sequence: CASSPSASQETQYF. CDR3 DNA sequence: TGCGCCAGCAGCCCGAGCGCCAGCCAAGAGACCCAGTACTTC.